One and the same sample provided the 28 T cell receptor beta chains below, sequenced in a study of cytomegalovirus exposure and HLA in healthy donors. Researchers ran the PCR with 60 Vbeta and 13 Jbeta primers. Here immunoSEQ multiplex PCR was the method, and the copy in TCRdb shows in-frame clones only, minus some. Of 150,000 or so clones in the sample, just under 75% were seen once. Source material: PBMCs. The receptors derive from a young woman in good health and CMV-seronegative.

This clone was seen a few times. This chain connects TRBV6-1 to TRBJ2-1; D gene uncertain. The V and J ends lost 6 bases and 6 bases respectively, with 6 bases between them. The germline gives CDR1 MNHNS, CDR2 SASEGT. The length of the CDR3 is 11 residues. CDR3 DNA: TGTGCCAGCAGATGGAGCAATGAGCAGTTCTTC. Translating gives CASRWSNEQFF.

This chain joins TRBV5-4 and TRBJ2-1, with 10 positions matching TRBD2. The V and J ends lost 0 bases and 0 bases, in that order; junction bases with no gene match: 12. CDR1 is SGHNT, CDR2 YYREEE, per germline (reference sequence). This CDR3 has 20 residues. The CDR3 sequence: CASSLAVASGGLSSYNEQFF. For the CDR3, the DNA is TGTGCCAGCAGCTTGGCGGTGGCTAGCGGGGGCCTCAGCTCCTACAATGAGCAGTTCTTC. The variable domain in full, completed from reference TRBV5-4 and TRBJ2-1, reads ETGVTQSPTHLIKTRGQQVTLRCSSQSGHNTVSWYQQALGQGPQFIFQYYREEENGRGNFPPRFSGLQFPNYSSELNVNALELDDSALYLCASSLAVASGGLSSYNEQFFGPGTRLTVL.

This clone has only one observation. The chain employs TRBV7-2 and TRBJ1-6; D possibly corresponds to TRBD1 (6 bases). The germline CDR1 and CDR2 sequences are SGHTA and FQGNSA. Trimming removed 3 bases at V and 0 bases at J, with 9 bases between. This CDR3 comprises 16 residues. The CDR3 protein is CASSFRDTSYNSPLHF. The CDR3 region has the DNA TGTGCCAGCAGCTTCAGGGACACCTCCTATAATTCACCCCTCCACTTT.

This clone was recorded a few times. This chain connects TRBV27 to TRBJ1-1, with D unresolved. The CDR3 is 13 amino acids. V lost 3 bases, J lost 1 base, and 6 bases lay in between. Per the germline V gene, CDR1 is MNHEY and CDR2 is SMNVEV (reference sequence). The CDR3 region has the DNA TGTGCCAGCAGTTTGGGCAGGAACACTGAAGCTTTCTTT. It specifies CASSLGRNTEAFF.

The rearrangement links TRBV27 to TRBJ2-1; 8 bases align to TRBD2. The J segment lost 11 bases and the V segment lost 5 bases, leaving 8 bases of the junction unmatched. The CDR3 has 13 amino acids. The germline V gene has CDR1 MNHEY and CDR2 SMNVEV (reference sequence). CDR3 nucleotide sequence: TGTGCCAGCAGTCCACTAGCGGTAGACCAGCAGTTCTTC. It translates to CASSPLAVDQQFF.

This rearrangement joins TRBV14 to TRBJ2-2; 7 nucleotides align to TRBD1. CDR3 length: 14 amino acids. From germline, CDR1 is SGHDN and CDR2 FVKESK. V shed 2 bases, J shed 5 bases, and the junction held 2 bases outside the gene matches. In nucleotides, the CDR3 is TGTGCCAGCAGCCAACGACAGGGTACCGGGGAGCTGTTTTTT. Residues: CASSQRQGTGELFF.

The chain combines TRBV7-9 with TRBJ2-6; the match to TRBD2 covers 7 bases. V was pared by 1 base and J by 0 bases, with 0 bases of the junction left unmatched. The germline CDR1 and CDR2 sequences are SEHNR and FQNEAQ (reference sequence). The CDR3 runs to 16 residues. In DNA, the CDR3 is TGTGCCAGCAGCTTAGGGGAGGGCTCTGGGGCCAACGTCCTGACTTTC. This gives the protein CASSLGEGSGANVLTF.

This chain connects TRBV4-1 to TRBJ2-5; D remains ambiguous. Germline values: CDR1 MGHRA, CDR2 YSYEKL. This CDR3 is 16 amino acids long. With 4 bases removed from V and 2 bases from J, the gap between germline ends came to 17 bases. The CDR3: CASSRRSEYRQETQYF. CDR3 in DNA: TGCGCCAGCAGCCGCCGAAGTGAGTACAGACAAGAGACCCAGTACTTC.

This clone was seen only a few times. The chain recombines TRBV7-9 with TRBJ2-7, with D possibly matching TRBD2 (7 bases). The CDR3 runs to 18 residues. Germline values: CDR1 SEHNR, CDR2 FQNEAQ (reference sequence). The CDR3 region is CSSSLVGGGFASSYEQYV. CDR3 nucleotide sequence: TGTTCCAGCAGCTTAGTAGGGGGGGGGTTCGCGAGCTCCTACGAGCAGTACGTC.

The rearrangement joins TRBV6-1 to TRBJ1-1; the D gene is possibly TRBD1 (6 bases). Germline assignment: CDR1 MNHNS and CDR2 SASEGT. V was clipped by 8 bases and J by 0 bases, with 16 bases between them. This CDR3 has 15 residues. The CDR3 bases are TGTGCCAGCCAGTTCCGGACAGTTATGAACACTGAAGCTTTCTTT. It yields the protein CASQFRTVMNTEAFF.

Notes on this clone: Germline is not matched at one junction end, which may reflect a read error. The genes are TRBV28 and TRBJ2-7; D is possibly TRBD1 (6 bases). Germline V gene data show CDR1 as MDHEN and CDR2 as SYDVKM. The CDR3 has 15 amino acids. CDR3 region: CAGSSQRGYSYEQYF. The CDR3 coding sequence is TGTGCCGGCAGTTCCCAGAGGGGGTACTCCTACGAGCAGTACTTC.

The chain employs TRBV18 and TRBJ1-2; no clear D. V was pared by 3 bases and J by 7 bases, with 18 bases between. This CDR3 contains 15 residues. The germline CDR1 and CDR2 sequences are KGHSH and LQKENI. CDR3 residues: CASSPGRGPQGGYTF. The DNA of the CDR3 is TGTGCCAGCTCACCCGGACGGGGTCCCCAAGGTGGCTACACCTTC.

The chain links TRBV27 to TRBJ1-4; 7 nucleotides line up with TRBD1. The CDR3 spans 15 residues. Germline-derived CDR1 and CDR2 are MNHEY and SMNVEV (reference sequence). V shed 1 base, J shed 3 bases, and the junction held 2 bases outside the gene matches. The CDR3 is CASSLFGQANEKLFF. CDR3 coding DNA: TGTGCCAGCAGTTTATTCGGACAGGCTAATGAAAAACTGTTTTTT.

The chain has TRBV9 and TRBJ2-1; 7 bases are shared with TRBD2. The CDR3 is made up of 16 amino acids. In germline, CDR1 is SGDLS, CDR2 YYNGEE. J lost 10 bases, V lost 4 bases, and 17 bases had no gene match. Here the CDR3 DNA reads TGTGCCAGCAGCCCCCTCGCCGGGGAGGGATATCCCGAGCAGTTCTTC. Its protein is CASSPLAGEGYPEQFF. Full variable domain (missing parts from reference TRBV9 and TRBJ2-1): DSGVTQTPKHLITATGQRVTLRCSPRSGDLSVYWYQQSLDQGLQFLIQYYNGEERAKGNILERFSAQQFPDLHSELNLSSLELGDSALYFCASSPLAGEGYPEQFFGPGTRLTVL.

This sequence joins TRBV4-1 and TRBJ1-1; D gene uncertain. V lost 0 bases to trimming and J lost 3 bases, with 8 bases between them. Germline-derived CDR1 and CDR2 are MGHRA and YSYEKL. CDR3 length: 14 amino acids. CDR3 nucleotide sequence: TGCGCCAGCAGCCAAGAAACCCGCGACACTGAAGCTTTCTTT. Protein sequence: CASSQETRDTEAFF.

The J gene is TRBJ1-3, the V gene TRBV4-1; no firm D call. The CDR3 sequence is 16 residues long. The germline CDR1 and CDR2 sequences are MGHRA and YSYEKL. The germline V and J ends were trimmed by 0 bases and 2 bases, with 11 bases remaining between them. The CDR3: CASSQDWVRAGNTIYF. CDR3 DNA sequence: TGCGCCAGCAGCCAAGATTGGGTCCGGGCTGGAAACACCATATATTTT.

The genes are TRBV7-9 and TRBJ2-5; 7 bases map to TRBD1. The J call is in doubt because the DNA end fits TRBJ2-7 better. Germline-derived CDR1 and CDR2 are SEHNR and FQNEAQ (reference sequence). The CDR3 runs to 12 residues. Written as DNA, the CDR3 is TGTGCCAGCGGGGGACAGCAGTACGAGCAGTACTTC. Its translation: CASGGQQYEQYF.

This chain links TRBV9 with TRBJ2-5; D not certain. The V gene's germline CDR1 is SGDLS and CDR2 YYNGEE. V was pared by 0 bases and J by 2 bases, with 5 bases between. CDR3 length equals 13 residues. CDR3 region: CASSVGGQETQYF. The CDR3 coding sequence is TGTGCCAGCAGCGTAGGCGGTCAAGAGACCCAGTACTTC.

This chain links TRBV6-1 with TRBJ1-1; D is unclear. The V gene's germline CDR1 is MNHNS and CDR2 SASEGT. There are 13 residues in the CDR3. Between the trimmed V and J ends, which lost 1 base and 3 bases, there was a span of 6 bases. CDR3 region: CASSEDGDTEAFF. As DNA, the CDR3 is TGTGCCAGCAGTGAAGACGGAGACACTGAAGCTTTCTTT.

This clone is a singleton in its sample. This chain connects TRBV5-1 to TRBJ2-1; D is uncertain. Germline assignment: CDR1 SGHRS and CDR2 YFSETQ. Trimming stripped 0 bases from V and 4 bases from J, with 8 bases between. The CDR3 runs 14 residues. The CDR3 protein is CASSLASLYNEQFF. CDR3 coding DNA: TGCGCCAGCAGCTTGGCCTCCCTGTACAATGAGCAGTTCTTC.

CDR3 sequence: CASSRNEGTEAFF. As DNA, the CDR3 is TGTGCCAGCAGCCGTAATGAGGGCACTGAAGCTTTCTTT. The genes are TRBV5-6 and TRBJ1-1; the D is unclear. This CDR3 contains 13 residues. Germline loops: CDR1 SGHDT, CDR2 YYEEEE. Trimming pared 4 bases from V and 4 bases from J, leaving 11 bases between.

The chain links TRBV15 to TRBJ2-7; D may be TRBD1 (6 bases). This CDR3 has 13 amino acids. Trimming cost V 5 bases and J 0 bases, with 8 bases left between them. CDR1 and CDR2 from the germline V gene are LNHNV and YYDKDF (reference sequence). CDR3 sequence: CATSGDISYEQYF. The CDR3 DNA sequence: TGTGCCACCAGCGGGGACATCTCCTACGAGCAGTACTTC.

The chain's CDR3 is CASSPGANSPLHF. The CDR3 DNA reads as TGTGCCAGCTCACCTGGGGCCAATTCACCCCTCCACTTT. V is TRBV18 and J is TRBJ1-6; weak D call: TRBD1 (5 bases). The CDR3 length is 13 residues. The germline V gene encodes CDR1 KGHSH and CDR2 LQKENI. Between the trimmed V and J ends, which lost 3 bases and 7 bases, there was a span of 7 bases.

V and J are TRBV30 and TRBJ2-2, with 8 bases lining up with TRBD1. The CDR3 length is 16 residues. J lost 6 bases, V lost 0 bases, and 9 bases had no gene match. CDR1 GTSNPN and CDR2 SVGIG come from the germline V gene (reference sequence). DNA of the CDR3: TGTGCCTGGAGTGTAATGGGCAGGGGGCTCGCCGGGGAGCTGTTTTTT. It translates to CAWSVMGRGLAGELFF.

V and J are TRBV15 and TRBJ2-7; 8 bases map to TRBD1. The ends lost 0 bases at V and 1 base at J; junction bases unmatched: 5. Germline CDR1 and CDR2: LNHNV and YYDKDF (reference sequence). The CDR3 runs 16 residues. The CDR3 sequence is CATSRDLRTGSYEQYV. CDR3 DNA: TGTGCCACCAGCAGAGATTTAAGGACAGGGTCCTACGAGCAGTACGTC.

This clone was detected only a few times. This sequence joins TRBV9 and TRBJ2-1; 8 positions match TRBD2. The CDR3 runs to 15 residues. Germline trimming cut 3 bases from V and 10 bases from J; bases unmatched to any gene: 12. Germline lookup yields CDR1 SGDLS and CDR2 YYNGEE. The CDR3 region is CASSGVPSAGEEQFF. CDR3 DNA sequence: TGTGCCAGCAGCGGAGTCCCATCAGCGGGAGAAGAGCAGTTCTTC.

The genes are TRBV7-2 and TRBJ2-7; perhaps TRBD1 as D (5 bases). Germline values: CDR1 SGHTA, CDR2 FQGNSA. The V gene lost 0 bases and the J gene lost 5 bases, with 5 bases spanning the gap. CDR3 size: 12 residues. CDR3 protein: CASSLARDEQYF. Here the CDR3 DNA reads TGTGCCAGCAGCTTAGCCAGGGACGAGCAGTACTTC.

This clone has a single count. The chain links TRBV7-3 to TRBJ2-1, with a possible D match to TRBD2 (7 bases). V lost 4 bases, J lost 11 bases, and 12 bases lay in between. Germline V gives CDR1 SGHTA, CDR2 FQGTGA. This CDR3 is built from 12 residues. The CDR3 spells CASSSLGGQQFF. CDR3 sequence (DNA): TGTGCCAGCAGCTCCCTCGGGGGGCAGCAGTTCTTC.